What follows are 8 T cell receptor beta chains derived from one specimen sequenced in a study of T-cell reconstitution after alpha-beta-depleted transplantation in children. Preparation of the TCRbeta library involved a method that used unique molecular identifiers. One entry per CDR3 protein results from TCRdb running MiXCR on the PCR reads. The sample gives 40,000 to 55,000 distinct CDR3 sequences, around 9% of which show up once; roughly a quarter is in the top ten. Sequencing used PBMCs, mostly from graft donor cells, obtained 60 days after TCRalphabeta/CD19-depleted stem cell transplant. These receptors were taken from a male patient aged 2 to 10 who had a stem cell transplant for chronic granulomatous disease, so the T cells may come from the graft donor.

This clonotype was found many times. In DNA form, the CDR3 reads TGCGCCAGCAGCCAAGCGACAGGGGGAACTTTCTTT. Its translation: CASSQATGGTFF. This chain joins TRBV4-3 and TRBJ1-1; 9 bases are a match to TRBD1. After removal of 1 base from V and 12 bases from J, the junction contained 3 bases not matched to a gene. CDR1 is LGHNA and CDR2 is YSLEER in the germline V gene. CDR3 size: 12 residues.

This clonotype has a count of ten or more. J is TRBJ2-3 and V is TRBV27; 8 positions agree with TRBD2. The J segment lost 6 bases and the V segment lost 5 bases, leaving 7 bases of the junction unmatched. The V gene's germline CDR1 is MNHEY and CDR2 SMNVEV (reference sequence). This CDR3 has 14 residues. The CDR3 is CASSQSGRGDTQYF. CDR3 sequence (DNA): TGTGCCAGCAGTCAGAGCGGGAGAGGGGATACGCAGTATTTT.

This clonotype has at least ten counts. The rearrangement joins TRBV20-1 to TRBJ1-2, with D unresolved. CDR1 is DFQATT and CDR2 is SNEGSKA in the germline V gene (reference sequence). Trimming left V 3 bases short and J 8 bases short, with 13 bases between. This CDR3 is built from 12 residues. CDR3 in amino acids: CSASGQRRGYTF. In DNA form, the CDR3 reads TGCAGTGCTAGTGGGCAGCGGCGAGGCTACACCTTC.

This clonotype was counted many times. V and J are TRBV12-3 or TRBV12-4 and TRBJ1-5; D uncertain. V lost 7 bases to trimming and J lost 2 bases, with 15 bases between them. This CDR3 region has 15 residues. CDR3 bases: TGTGCCAGCACCCAAGATCCCTATGGCAATCAGCCCCAGCATTTT. Translated, it gives CASTQDPYGNQPQHF.

This clonotype was seen many times. V is TRBV7-6 and J is TRBJ2-3; D remains ambiguous. Per the germline V gene, CDR1 is SGHVS and CDR2 is FNYEAQ. The V end was cut by 1 base, the J end by 6 bases, with 11 bases between. This CDR3 is built from 14 residues. As DNA, the CDR3 is TGTGCCAGCAGCTTAGAGGGTGGTGCGGATACGCAGTATTTT. It translates to CASSLEGGADTQYF.

This clonotype was recorded many times. This sequence joins TRBV20-1 and TRBJ2-4; a possible D gene is TRBD2 (5 bases). With 6 bases removed from V and 4 bases from J, the gap between germline ends came to 16 bases. Per germline, CDR1 DFQATT and CDR2 SNEGSKA (reference sequence). The length of the CDR3 is 14 residues. The CDR3: CSAGDYAQKNIQYF. Written as DNA, the CDR3 is TGCAGTGCGGGAGACTACGCCCAAAAAAACATTCAGTACTTC.

This clonotype has at least ten counts. The chain uses TRBV27 and TRBJ1-5; D may be TRBD1 (6 bases). CDR3 size: 15 residues. Germline lookup yields CDR1 MNHEY and CDR2 SMNVEV (reference sequence). Trimming pared 0 bases from V and 3 bases from J, leaving 9 bases between. In nucleotides, the CDR3 is TGTGCCAGCAGTTTATCCGGGGGCCACAATCAGCCCCAGCATTTT. Its protein product is CASSLSGGHNQPQHF.

In this sample, this clonotype turned up many times. V and J are TRBV6-5 and TRBJ1-2; D is undetermined. V lost 5 bases and J 4 bases, leaving 17 bases between the germline ends. CDR1 MNHEY and CDR2 SVGAGI come from the germline V gene. The CDR3 totals 15 residues. CDR3 nucleotides: TGTGCCAGCAGTCTAGACATCTTTCAAAGCTATGGCTACACCTTC. The encoded protein is CASSLDIFQSYGYTF.